This TCR beta chain came from a study of cytomegalovirus exposure and HLA in healthy donors. TCRdb's table, derived via immunoSEQ multiplex PCR, lists solely in-frame clones and lacks some. In the table there are 100,000 to 150,000 clones, roughly nine tenths of which are singletons. The CDR3 is 17 amino acids. CDR1 and CDR2 (germline): MNHEY, SMNVEV (reference sequence). V shed 0 bases, J shed 2 bases, and the junction held 7 bases outside the gene matches. In the case of this clone: The antigen is undetermined.

Study outcomes and limitations: First-cohort TCR clusters were later found to tend to co-occur in the 120 validation repertoires.

This chain links TRBV27 with TRBJ1-2; the match to TRBD1 covers 9 bases. The receptor was derived from a woman aged 18-29 years in good health and CMV-seronegative. The source material was PBMCs. In DNA, the CDR3 is TGTGCCAGCAGTTTATCCACGGGACAGGGTAGGAACTATGGCTACACCTTC. It specifies CASSLSTGQGRNYGYTF.